The rows below give T cell receptor beta chains drawn from one sample of a study. MiXCR, run by TCRdb on the 5' RACE reads, gives a single entry per CDR3 protein. This table has approximately 5,000 distinct CDR3 sequences, around 34% appearing once. The sequencing sample was made of naive CD4+ T cells sorted from a lymph node. The origin of the receptors is a female donor with breast cancer. CDR3s leave out the opening cysteine and the closing phenylalanine or tryptophan. A clone size is listed for some rows: how often the clone was seen (once, few, many), or a class if it is expanded.

TRBJ2-7	.	TRBV12-3/TRBV12-4	ASSCLYEQY
TRBJ2-1	medium-sized	TRBV5-1	ASSPTSGASNEQF
TRBJ1-1	medium-sized	TRBV6-2/TRBV6-3	ATRTANTEAF
TRBJ2-3	.	TRBV24-1	ATGRADTQY
TRBJ2-3	.	TRBV7-3	ASSLRPPGSTDTQY
TRBJ1-5	.	TRBV7-2	ASSRAWDQPQH
TRBJ1-1	.	TRBV30	AWSAGRAGNTEAF
TRBJ1-1	.	TRBV12-3/TRBV12-4	ASSLRGPLNTEAF
TRBJ1-1	medium-sized	TRBV6-1	ASSEAFTGNTEAF
TRBJ2-7	medium-sized	TRBV29-1	SVRGPGTNSEQY
TRBJ1-2	.	TRBV6-5	ASSYDRDDGYT
TRBJ1-3	.	TRBV29-1	SAQTGSGNTIY